This T cell receptor beta chain was sequenced during a study of shared clonotypes between healthy human individuals. Germline assignment: CDR1 MNHEY and CDR2 SVGAGI. This CDR3 contains 14 residues. Trimming stripped 7 bases from V and 5 bases from J, with 15 bases between. Data came from immunoSEQ multiplex PCR; TCRdb stores just in-frame clones and leaves some out. The data hold over 2 million clones, with roughly 90% observed a single time. This sequence joins TRBV6-5 and TRBJ1-5; D gene unclear. The clonotype originates from a man aged 18 to 35 in good health. Some clones in this sample may be carry-over from other donors' samples. The sample was naive CD4+ T cells from PBMCs. Subset meaning: CD45RA+ positively selected. The CDR3 protein is CASKEAQRDQPQHF. The CDR3 DNA follows: TGTGCCAGCAAAGAGGCTCAGCGAGATCAGCCCCAGCATTTT.